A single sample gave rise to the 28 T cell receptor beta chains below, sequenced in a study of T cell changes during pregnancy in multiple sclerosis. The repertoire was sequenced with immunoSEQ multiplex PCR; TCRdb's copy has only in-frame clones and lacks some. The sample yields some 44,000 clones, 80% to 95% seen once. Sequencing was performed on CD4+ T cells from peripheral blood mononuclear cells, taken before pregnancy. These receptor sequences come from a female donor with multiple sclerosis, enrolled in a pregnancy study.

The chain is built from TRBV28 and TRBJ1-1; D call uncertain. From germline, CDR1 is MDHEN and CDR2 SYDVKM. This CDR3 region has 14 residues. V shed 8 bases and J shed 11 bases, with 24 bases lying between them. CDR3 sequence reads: CASHRNPPGGGAFF. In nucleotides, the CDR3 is TGTGCCAGCCACCGAAACCCCCCCGGAGGAGGCGCTTTCTTT.

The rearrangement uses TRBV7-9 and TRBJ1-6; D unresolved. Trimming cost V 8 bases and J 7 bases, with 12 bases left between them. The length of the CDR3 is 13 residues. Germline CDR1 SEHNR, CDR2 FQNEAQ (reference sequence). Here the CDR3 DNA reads TGTGCCAGCGGAGGGATGGGAAATTCACCCCTCCACTTT. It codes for CASGGMGNSPLHF.

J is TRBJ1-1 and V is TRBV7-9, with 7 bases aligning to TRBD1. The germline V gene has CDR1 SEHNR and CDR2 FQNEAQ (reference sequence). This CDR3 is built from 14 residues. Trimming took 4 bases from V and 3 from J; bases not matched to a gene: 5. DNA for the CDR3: TGTGCCAGCAGCTCGACAGGGTGGGACACTGAAGCTTTCTTT. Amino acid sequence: CASSSTGWDTEAFF.

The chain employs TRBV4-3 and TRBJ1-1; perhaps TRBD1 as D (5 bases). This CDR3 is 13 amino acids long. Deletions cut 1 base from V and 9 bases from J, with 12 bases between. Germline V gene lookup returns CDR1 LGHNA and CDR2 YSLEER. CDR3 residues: CASSQGFKGQAFF. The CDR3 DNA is TGCGCCAGCAGCCAAGGTTTTAAGGGGCAAGCTTTCTTT.

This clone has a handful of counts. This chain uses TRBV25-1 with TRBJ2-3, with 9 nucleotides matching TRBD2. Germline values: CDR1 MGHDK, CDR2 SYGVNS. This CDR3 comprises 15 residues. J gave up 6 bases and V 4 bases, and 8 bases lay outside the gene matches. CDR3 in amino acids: CASSAPGLAADTQYF. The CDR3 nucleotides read TGTGCCAGCAGTGCCCCGGGACTAGCAGCGGATACGCAGTATTTT.

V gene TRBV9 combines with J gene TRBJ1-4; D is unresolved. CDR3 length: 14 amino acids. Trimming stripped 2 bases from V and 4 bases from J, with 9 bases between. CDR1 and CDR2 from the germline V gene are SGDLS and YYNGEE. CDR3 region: CASSVRGVNEKLFF. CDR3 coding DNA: TGTGCCAGCAGCGTCCGGGGTGTTAATGAAAAACTGTTTTTT.

CDR3 DNA sequence: TGTGCCATCCGCGGGAGGGCCTCCTACGAGCAGTACTTC. As protein: CAIRGRASYEQYF. The rearrangement uses TRBV10-3 and TRBJ2-7; 9 nucleotides align to TRBD2. Trimming cost V 8 bases and J 0 bases; bases outside gene matches: 2. This CDR3 has 13 residues. CDR1 and CDR2 (germline): ENHRY, SYGVKD.

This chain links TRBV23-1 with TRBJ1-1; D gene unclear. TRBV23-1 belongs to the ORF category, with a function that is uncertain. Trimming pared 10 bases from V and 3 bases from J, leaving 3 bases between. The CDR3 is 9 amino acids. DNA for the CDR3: TGCGCCACTGACACTGAAGCTTTCTTT. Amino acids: CATDTEAFF.

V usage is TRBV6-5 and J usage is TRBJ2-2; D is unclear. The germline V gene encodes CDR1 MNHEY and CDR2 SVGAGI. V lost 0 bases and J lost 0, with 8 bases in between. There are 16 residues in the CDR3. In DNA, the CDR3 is TGTGCCAGCAGTTACTCGGCGACATCGAACACCGGGGAGCTGTTTTTT. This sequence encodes CASSYSATSNTGELFF.

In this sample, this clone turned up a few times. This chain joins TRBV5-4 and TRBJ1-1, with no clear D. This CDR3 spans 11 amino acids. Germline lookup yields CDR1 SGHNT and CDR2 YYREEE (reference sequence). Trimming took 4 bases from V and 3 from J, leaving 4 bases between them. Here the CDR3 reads CASSLDTEAFF. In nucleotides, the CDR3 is TGTGCCAGCAGCCTCGACACTGAAGCTTTCTTT.

The CDR3 loop is CSTARDRLTDTQYF. The CDR3 bases are TGCAGCACCGCCCGGGACAGGCTCACAGATACGCAGTATTTT. The V call is TRBV29-1, the J call TRBJ2-3; 8 bases align to TRBD1. Looked up from germline, CDR1 is SQVTM and CDR2 is ANQGSEA. J gave up 2 bases and V 8 bases, and 9 bases lay outside the gene matches. The CDR3 covers 14 residues.

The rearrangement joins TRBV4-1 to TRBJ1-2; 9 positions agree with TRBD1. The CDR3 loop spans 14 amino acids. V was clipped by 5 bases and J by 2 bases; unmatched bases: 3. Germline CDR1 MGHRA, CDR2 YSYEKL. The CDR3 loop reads CASSSGQGNYGYTF. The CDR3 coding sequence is TGCGCCAGCAGCTCAGGACAGGGGAACTATGGCTACACCTTC.

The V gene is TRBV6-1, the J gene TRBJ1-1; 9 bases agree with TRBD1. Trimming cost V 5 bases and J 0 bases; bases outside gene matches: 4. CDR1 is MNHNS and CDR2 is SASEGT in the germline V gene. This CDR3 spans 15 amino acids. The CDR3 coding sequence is TGTGCCAGCAGTTGGACAGGGGCCTTGAACACTGAAGCTTTCTTT. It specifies CASSWTGALNTEAFF.

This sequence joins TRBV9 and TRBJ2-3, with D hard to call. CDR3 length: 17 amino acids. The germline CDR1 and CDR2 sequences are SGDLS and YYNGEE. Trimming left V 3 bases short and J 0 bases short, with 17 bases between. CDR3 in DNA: TGTGCCAGCAGCGAAAGCTGGGCAGCAACTAGCACAGATACGCAGTATTTT. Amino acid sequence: CASSESWAATSTDTQYF.

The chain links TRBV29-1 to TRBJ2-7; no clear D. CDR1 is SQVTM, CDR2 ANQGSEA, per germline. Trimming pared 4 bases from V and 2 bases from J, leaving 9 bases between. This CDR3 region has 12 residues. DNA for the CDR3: TGCAGCGTTGTATCAGAAACCTACGAGCAGTACTTC. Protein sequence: CSVVSETYEQYF.

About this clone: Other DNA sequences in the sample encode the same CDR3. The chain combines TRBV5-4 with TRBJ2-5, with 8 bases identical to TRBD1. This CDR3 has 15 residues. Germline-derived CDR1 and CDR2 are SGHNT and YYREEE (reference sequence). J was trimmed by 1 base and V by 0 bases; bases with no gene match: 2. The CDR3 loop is CASSLGDRGQETQYF. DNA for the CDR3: TGTGCCAGCAGCTTGGGAGACAGGGGCCAAGAGACCCAGTACTTC.

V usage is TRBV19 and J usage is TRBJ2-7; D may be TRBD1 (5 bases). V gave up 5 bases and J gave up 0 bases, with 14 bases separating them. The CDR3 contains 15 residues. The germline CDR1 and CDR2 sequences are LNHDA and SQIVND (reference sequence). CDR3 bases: TGTGCCAGTAGTGAACATACAGGAATCTCCTACGAGCAGTACTTC. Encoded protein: CASSEHTGISYEQYF.

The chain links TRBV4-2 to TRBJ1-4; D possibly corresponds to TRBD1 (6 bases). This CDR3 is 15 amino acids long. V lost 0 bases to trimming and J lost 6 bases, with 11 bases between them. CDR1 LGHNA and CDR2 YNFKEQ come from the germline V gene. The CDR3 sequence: CASSQEQGIYEKLFF. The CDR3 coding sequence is TGTGCCAGCAGCCAAGAACAGGGAATATATGAAAAACTGTTTTTT.

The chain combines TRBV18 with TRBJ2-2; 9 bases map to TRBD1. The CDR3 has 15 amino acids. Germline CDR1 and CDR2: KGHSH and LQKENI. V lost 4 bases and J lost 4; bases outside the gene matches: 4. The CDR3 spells CASSLDRGFTGELFF. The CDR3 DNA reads TGTGCCAGCTCACTGGACAGGGGATTCACCGGGGAGCTGTTTTTT.

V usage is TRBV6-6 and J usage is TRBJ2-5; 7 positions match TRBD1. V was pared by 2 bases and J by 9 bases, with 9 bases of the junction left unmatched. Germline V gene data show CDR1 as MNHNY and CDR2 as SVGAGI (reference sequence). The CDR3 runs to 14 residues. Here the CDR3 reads CASSYTDFGTAQYF. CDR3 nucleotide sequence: TGTGCCAGCAGTTACACTGATTTCGGGACAGCCCAGTACTTC.

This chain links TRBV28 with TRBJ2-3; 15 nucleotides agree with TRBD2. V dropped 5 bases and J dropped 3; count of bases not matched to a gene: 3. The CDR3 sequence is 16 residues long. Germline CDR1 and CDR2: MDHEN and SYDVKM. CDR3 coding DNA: TGTGCCAGCAGTCGGACTAGCGGGAGGGTAACAGATACGCAGTATTTT. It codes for CASSRTSGRVTDTQYF.

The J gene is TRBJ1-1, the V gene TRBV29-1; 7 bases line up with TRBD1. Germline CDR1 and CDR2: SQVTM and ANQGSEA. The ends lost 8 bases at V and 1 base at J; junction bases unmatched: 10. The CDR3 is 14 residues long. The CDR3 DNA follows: TGCAGCCTCTCCTTGGGACAGAAGAACACTGAAGCTTTCTTT. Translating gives CSLSLGQKNTEAFF.

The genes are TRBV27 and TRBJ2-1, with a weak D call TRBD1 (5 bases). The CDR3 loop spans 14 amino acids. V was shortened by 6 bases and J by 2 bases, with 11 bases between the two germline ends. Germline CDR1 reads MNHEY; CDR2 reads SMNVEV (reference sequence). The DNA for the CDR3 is TGTGCCAGCAGCCTACAGGCTACCTACAATGAGCAGTTCTTC. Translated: CASSLQATYNEQFF.

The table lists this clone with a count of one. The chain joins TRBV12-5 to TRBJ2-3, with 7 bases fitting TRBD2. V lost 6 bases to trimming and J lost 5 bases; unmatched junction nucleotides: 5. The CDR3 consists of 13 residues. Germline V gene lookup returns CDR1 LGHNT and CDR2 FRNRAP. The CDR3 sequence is CASGRTGGDTQYF. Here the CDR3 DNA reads TGTGCTAGTGGCCGGACGGGGGGAGATACGCAGTATTTT.

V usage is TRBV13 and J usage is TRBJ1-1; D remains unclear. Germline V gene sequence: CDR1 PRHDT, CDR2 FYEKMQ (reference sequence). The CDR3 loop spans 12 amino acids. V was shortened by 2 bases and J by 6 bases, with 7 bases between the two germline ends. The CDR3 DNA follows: TGTGCCAGCAGCTTAAGGCAGGCTGAAGCTTTCTTT. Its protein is CASSLRQAEAFF. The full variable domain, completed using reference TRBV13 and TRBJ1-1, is AAGVIQSPRHLIKEKRETATLKCYPIPRHDTVYWYQQGPGQDPQFLISFYEKMQSDKGSIPDRFSAQQFSDYHSELNMSSLELGDSALYFCASSLRQAEAFFGQGTRLTVV.

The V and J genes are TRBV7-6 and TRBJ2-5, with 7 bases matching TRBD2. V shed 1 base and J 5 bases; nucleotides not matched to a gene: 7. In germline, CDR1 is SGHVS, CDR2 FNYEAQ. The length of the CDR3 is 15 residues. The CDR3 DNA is TGTGCCAGCAGCTTAGGGGGTCTTAGCGGGGAGACCCAGTACTTC. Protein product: CASSLGGLSGETQYF.

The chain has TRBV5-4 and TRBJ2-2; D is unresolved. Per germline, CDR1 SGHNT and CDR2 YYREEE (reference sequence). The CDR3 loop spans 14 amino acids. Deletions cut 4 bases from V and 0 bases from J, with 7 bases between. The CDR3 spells CASSPYTNTGELFF. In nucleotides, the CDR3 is TGTGCCAGCAGCCCGTATACGAACACCGGGGAGCTGTTTTTT.

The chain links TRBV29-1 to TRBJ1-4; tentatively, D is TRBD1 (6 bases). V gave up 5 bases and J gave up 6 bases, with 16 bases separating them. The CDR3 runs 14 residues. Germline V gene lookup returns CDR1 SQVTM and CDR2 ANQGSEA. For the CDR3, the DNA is TGCAGCGTTTGGGGGGGCCGGCGGGATGAAAAACTGTTTTTT. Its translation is CSVWGGRRDEKLFF.